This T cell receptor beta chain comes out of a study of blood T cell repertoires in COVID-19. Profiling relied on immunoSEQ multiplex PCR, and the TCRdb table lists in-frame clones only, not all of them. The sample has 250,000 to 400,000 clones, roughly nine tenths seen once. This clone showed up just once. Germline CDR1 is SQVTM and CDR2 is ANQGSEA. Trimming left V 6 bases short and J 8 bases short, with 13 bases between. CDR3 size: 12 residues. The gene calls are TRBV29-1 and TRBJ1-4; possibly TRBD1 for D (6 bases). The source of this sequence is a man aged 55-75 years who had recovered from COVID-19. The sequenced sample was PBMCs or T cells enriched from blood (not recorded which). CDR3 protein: CSVKQGGEKLFF. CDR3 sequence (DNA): TGCAGCGTGAAACAGGGAGGGGAAAAACTGTTTTTT.